This TCR beta chain comes out of a study of T cells in Graves' hyperthyroidism and ophthalmopathy. Amplification targeted TCR beta CDR3 regions from RNA transcripts. The TCR CDR3 first-round RT-PCR relied on the HTBI primer set. TCRdb reanalysed the multiplex PCR reads using MiXCR and keeps one entry per CDR3 protein. There are under 450,000 distinct CDR3 sequences in the sample; 17% occur only once, and approximately 33% lies in the top ten. Fresh 10 ml peripheral blood yielded PBMCs. The V and J ends lost 0 bases and 0 bases respectively, with 12 bases between them. CDR3 size: 18 residues. Germline V CDR1 and CDR2: MGHRA, YSYEKL. The study, taken as a whole, reports: The blood repertoire included most of the expanded thyroid clonotypes above 0.001.

With regard to this clonotype: No antigen is known for it.

V and J are TRBV4-1 and TRBJ1-6; D may be TRBD1 (5 bases). The sequencing input was blood. This receptor was identified in a woman aged 30 to 39 with Graves' hyperthyroidism that later progressed to Graves' ophthalmopathy. CDR3 in amino acids: CASSQERLGTSYNSPLHF. CDR3 nucleotide sequence: TGCGCCAGCAGCCAAGAAAGATTGGGGACCTCCTATAATTCACCCCTCCACTTT.